The source of this TCR beta chain is a study of OX40 agonist ivuxolimab in advanced cancers. This CDR3 is built from 18 residues. The germline V gene encodes CDR1 SNHLY and CDR2 FYNNEI. V dropped 6 bases and J dropped 0 bases, with 18 bases sitting between them. Data came from immunoSEQ multiplex PCR; TCRdb stores just in-frame clones and leaves some out. Among 66,000 or so clones listed, roughly 73% were seen once. The sample here was CD4+ or CD8+ T cells sorted from blood, taken in a trial of the OX40 agonist ivuxolimab. The genes are TRBV2 and TRBJ1-6; possible D gene TRBD1, 6 bases. The receptor comes from an adult with an advanced solid tumor such as melanoma, head and neck, liver or kidney cancer. The CDR3 coding sequence is TGTGCCAGCAGCCAAACACAGGGTCAGAGCTCCTATAATTCACCCCTCCACTTT. This encodes CASSQTQGQSSYNSPLHF.